Presented here are 12 T cell receptor beta chains from one specimen sequenced in a study of blood T cells in healthy people across ages. The authors ran a second PCR of roughly 6 to 12 cycles using a sample-barcoded 5' primer and a J-beta primer mix. MiXCR, run by TCRdb on the 5' RACE reads, gives a single entry per CDR3 protein. The table lists 1.8 million or so distinct CDR3 sequences, roughly two fifths of them singletons. Sequencing was done on a sample of blood. Receptors were obtained from a human donor in good health.

This clonotype has a count of ten or more. The chain links TRBV7-2 to TRBJ2-3; no firm D call. V was shortened by 4 bases and J by 2 bases, with 4 bases between the two germline ends. Germline loops: CDR1 SGHTA, CDR2 FQGNSA. This CDR3 has 12 residues. The CDR3 reads CASSSTTDTQYF. As DNA, the CDR3 is TGTGCCAGCAGCTCCACCACAGATACGCAGTATTTT.

The chain recombines TRBV20-1 with TRBJ1-2, with a possible D match to TRBD1 (5 bases). CDR3 length: 12 amino acids. With 5 bases removed from V and 2 bases from J, the gap between germline ends came to 9 bases. Germline V gene sequence: CDR1 DFQATT, CDR2 SNEGSKA (reference sequence). CDR3 nucleotide sequence: TGCAGTGCTTCTCAGGGAAACTATGGCTACACCTTC. It encodes CSASQGNYGYTF.

This clonotype was seen a few times. V usage is TRBV10-3 and J usage is TRBJ1-2; the match to TRBD1 covers 7 bases. The trim removed 3 bases at V and 8 bases at J, leaving 6 bases unmatched. CDR3 size: 13 residues. Germline V gene sequence: CDR1 ENHRY, CDR2 SYGVKD. The CDR3: CAISDDYRGGYTF. The CDR3 region has the DNA TGTGCCATCAGTGACGATTACAGGGGAGGCTACACCTTC.

The CDR3 DNA reads TGCGCCAGCAGCTTCAGGAAATCCACAGATACGCAGTATTTT. Translation: CASSFRKSTDTQYF. This chain connects TRBV4-3 to TRBJ2-3; D is unclear. The V end lost 5 bases, the J end lost 2 bases, and 11 bases lay between the germline ends. CDR3 length equals 14 residues. The germline gives CDR1 LGHNA, CDR2 YSLEER.

The V call is TRBV7-9, the J call TRBJ2-5; 8 nucleotides align to TRBD2. Unmatched junction bases numbered 6, after V lost 2 bases and J lost 4 bases. Germline values: CDR1 SEHNR, CDR2 FQNEAQ (reference sequence). CDR3 length equals 15 residues. CDR3 coding DNA: TGTGCCAGCAGCTTATGGAGTGCGGGGGGAGAGACCCAGTACTTC. Amino acid sequence: CASSLWSAGGETQYF.

On this clonotype: The junction does not match germline at one end; this may be a read error. The V and J genes are TRBV20-1 and TRBJ1-4; D gene ambiguous. Germline CDR1 reads DFQATT; CDR2 reads SNEGSKA (reference sequence). The CDR3 runs 15 residues. CDR3 loop: CSARDITATNEKRFF. As DNA, the CDR3 is TGCAGTGCTAGAGACATTACAGCAACTAATGAAAAACGGTTTTTT.

This chain connects TRBV29-1 to TRBJ1-1, with a possible D match to TRBD1 (6 bases). CDR1 is SQVTM and CDR2 is ANQGSEA in the germline V gene. The V end was cut by 6 bases, the J end by 4 bases, with 15 bases between. The length of the CDR3 is 13 residues. The CDR3 bases are TGCAGCGTCCAGGGGAAGCCAGCCACTGAAGCTTTCTTT. Amino acid sequence: CSVQGKPATEAFF.

This clonotype has more than one count but fewer than ten. The chain links TRBV7-2 to TRBJ1-2, with TRBD1 identical over 8 bases. The CDR3 totals 15 residues. Germline assignment: CDR1 SGHTA and CDR2 FQGNSA. V was pared by 5 bases and J by 7 bases, with 12 bases of the junction left unmatched. The CDR3 DNA is TGTGCCAGCAGCCCAGGCGGACAGGGTCCCTTTGGCTACACCTTC. It yields the protein CASSPGGQGPFGYTF.

With regard to this clonotype: An end of the junction does not agree with germline; a read error may underlie this. CDR3 region: CTTSRGWEGEQFF. The DNA of the CDR3 is TGTACCACCAGCAGAGGTTGGGAGGGTGAGCAGTTCTTC. The V call is TRBV15, the J call TRBJ2-1, with TRBD2 matching over 7 bases. This CDR3 region has 13 residues. Looked up from germline, CDR1 is LNHNV and CDR2 is YYDKDF (reference sequence).

The chain links TRBV12-3 or TRBV12-4 to TRBJ1-1, with D possibly TRBD1 on 5 matching bases. V was cut by 3 bases and J by 5 bases, with 13 bases left in between. There are 14 residues in the CDR3. CDR3 nucleotides: TGTGCCAGCAGTTTTATCGGGGGAAGTACTGAAGCTTTCTTT. It codes for CASSFIGGSTEAFF.

This clonotype has just a few counts. The chain couples TRBV27 to TRBJ2-2; 7 nucleotides agree with TRBD1. The CDR3 has 14 residues. Losses at the gene ends were 8 bases for V and 6 bases for J; bases not matched to a gene: 9. Germline loops: CDR1 MNHEY, CDR2 SMNVEV (reference sequence). CDR3 protein: CASVRQGSAGELFF. CDR3 in DNA: TGTGCCAGCGTCAGACAGGGTAGTGCCGGGGAGCTGTTTTTT.

The rearrangement joins TRBV20-1 to TRBJ2-5; 9 bases align to TRBD2. The CDR3 totals 14 residues. J gave up 3 bases and V 5 bases, and 7 bases lay outside the gene matches. Germline values: CDR1 DFQATT, CDR2 SNEGSKA (reference sequence). In nucleotides, the CDR3 is TGCAGTGCTCACCTCCGGACTAGCGAAGAGACCCAGTACTTC. It specifies CSAHLRTSEETQYF.